The T cell receptor beta chain under discussion was sequenced for a study of blood T cell repertoires in COVID-19. As for the study in general: Material from acute and convalescent COVID-19 was sourced from the United States, Italy and Spain. PBMCs, B-cell-depleted T cells, or T cells provided the cDNA or gDNA that made up the material.

Per the original data handling: Estimated nucleated cell counts came from reference gene primer amplification. Clones were sequenced by immunoSEQ multiplex PCR, and TCRdb holds only the in-frame ones, with some missing. From that table come the V and J calls and clone size; the DNA was used to work out D and trimming. The sample gives 180,000 or so clones, 82% of which show up once; 8.4% is in the top ten. Between the trimmed V and J ends, which lost 6 bases and 0 bases, there was a span of 9 bases. Germline loops: CDR1 MNHEY, CDR2 SVGAGI. This CDR3 is built from 13 residues. Sequencing was performed on peripheral blood. The V and J genes are TRBV6-5 and TRBJ2-7, with a tentative D call TRBD1 (5 bases). This sequence was found in a woman between 70 and 85 years old with acute or convalescent COVID-19. DNA of the CDR3: TGTGCCAGCAGATTCCAGGGCTCCTACGAGCAGTACTTC. Its translation is CASRFQGSYEQYF.